The clone carrying this T cell receptor (beta chain) came up a few times. Its antigen is not identified. The V gene lost 6 bases and the J gene lost 4 bases, with 10 bases spanning the gap. The CDR3 totals 13 residues. Germline-derived CDR1 and CDR2 are MNHEY and SVGAGI. The data originate from a study of Ad26.COV2.S vaccination and SARS-CoV-2 variants. Study background: The study gave Ad26.COV2.S intramuscularly, once or twice 56 days apart.

Only in-frame clones appear in the TCRdb table, and some are missing; sequencing was by immunoSEQ multiplex PCR. The sample includes about half a million clones, 80% to 90% of them seen just once. The treatment was: 15 to 20 received Ad26.COV2.S at low or high dose, single or two shots; about 5 received placebo; per-sample allocation not given. The study sampled participants on day 63 after the first vaccine or placebo injection. An 18-55-year-old adult in Boston served as donor. Points from the study as a whole: Compared with placebo recipients, vaccine recipients had higher spike-specific TCR breadth.

This sequence joins TRBV6-5 and TRBJ1-5, with TRBD1 as a possible D gene (6 bases). The input for sequencing was peripheral blood, taken in a trial of Ad26.COV2.S vaccine versus placebo. The clonotype originates from a person aged 18-60 years who received the Ad26.COV2.S COVID-19 vaccine or a placebo. CDR3 DNA sequence: TGTGCCAGCAGCACAGGGTCGAATCAGCCCCAGCATTTT. Amino acid sequence: CASSTGSNQPQHF.